This TCR beta chain was identified during a study of patients with pleural tuberculosis. V gave up 5 bases and J gave up 0 bases, with 13 bases separating them. CDR1 is SGHVS and CDR2 is FNYEAQ in the germline V gene. There are 15 residues in the CDR3. TCRdb passed the reads through MiXCR, listing each CDR3 protein once. The profile covers tens of thousands of distinct CDR3 sequences, with under 8.5% appearing a single time and around 16% taken by the ten largest. This clonotype was seen repeatedly, ten times or more. The V call is TRBV7-6, the J call TRBJ1-1; D is undetermined. The source of this sequence is a human donor with pleural tuberculosis. The CDR3: CASSAKRSMNTEAFF. The CDR3 region has the DNA TGTGCCAGCAGCGCGAAGCGGTCGATGAACACTGAAGCTTTCTTT. Together with reference TRBV7-6 and TRBJ1-1, the CDR3 gives the full variable domain: GAGVSQSPRYKVTKRGQDVALRCDPISGHVSLYWYRQALGQGPEFLTYFNYEAQQDKSGLPNDRFSAERPEGSISTLTIQRTEQRDSAMYRCASSAKRSMNTEAFFGQGTRLTVV.